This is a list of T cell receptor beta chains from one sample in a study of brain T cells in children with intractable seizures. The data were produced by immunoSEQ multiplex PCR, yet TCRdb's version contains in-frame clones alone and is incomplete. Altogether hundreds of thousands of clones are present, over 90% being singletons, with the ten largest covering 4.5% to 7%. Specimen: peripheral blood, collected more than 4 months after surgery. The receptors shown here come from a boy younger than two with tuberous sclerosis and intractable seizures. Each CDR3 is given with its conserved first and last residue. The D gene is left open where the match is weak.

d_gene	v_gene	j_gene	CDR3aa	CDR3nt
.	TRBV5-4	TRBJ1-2	CASSSASGTAARGYGYTF	TGTGCCAGCAGCTCCGCATCCGGGACCGCGGCTAGGGGCTATGGCTACACCTTC
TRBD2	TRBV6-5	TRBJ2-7	CASSTRTSSYEQYF	TGTGCCAGCAGTACCAGGACTAGCTCCTACGAGCAGTACTTC
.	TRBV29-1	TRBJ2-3	CSVVARGSGTDTQYF	TGCAGCGTTGTTGCTCGAGGGTCCGGCACAGATACGCAGTATTTT
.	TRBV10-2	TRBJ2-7	CASTRTLPYEQYF	TGCGCCAGCACCCGGACCTTGCCCTACGAGCAGTACTTC
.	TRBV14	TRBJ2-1	CASSPTKFHEQFF	TGTGCCAGCAGCCCCACTAAGTTCCATGAGCAGTTCTTC
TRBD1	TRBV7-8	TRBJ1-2	CASSSDRVHSFYGYTF	TGTGCCAGCAGCTCCGACAGGGTACATTCATTCTATGGCTACACCTTC
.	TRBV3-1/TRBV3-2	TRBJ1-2	CASSQGRGSFYGYTF	TGTGCCAGCAGCCAGGGGCGGGGCTCCTTCTATGGCTACACCTTC
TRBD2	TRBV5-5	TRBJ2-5	CASSPGGHF	TGTGCCAGCAGTCCGGGGGGGCACTTC
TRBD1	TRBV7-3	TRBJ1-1	CASRQGADTEAFF	TGTGCCAGCAGGCAGGGGGCTGACACTGAAGCTTTCTTT
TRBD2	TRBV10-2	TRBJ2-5	CASRILAGGGETQYF	TGCGCCAGCAGGATCTTAGCGGGAGGAGGGGAGACCCAGTACTTC
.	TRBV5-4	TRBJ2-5	CASSLFPETQYF	TGTGCCAGCAGCTTGTTCCCAGAGACCCAGTACTTC
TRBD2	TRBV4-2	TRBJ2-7	CASSQDKWASGNYEQYF	TGTGCCAGCAGCCAAGATAAGTGGGCTAGCGGGAACTACGAGCAGTACTTC
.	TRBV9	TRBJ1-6	CASSVGRGISPLHF	TGTGCCAGCAGCGTTGGACGGGGTATCTCACCCCTCCACTTT
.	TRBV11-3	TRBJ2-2	CASTPSGGANTGELFF	TGTGCCAGCACCCCCTCAGGAGGCGCGAACACCGGGGAGCTGTTTTTT
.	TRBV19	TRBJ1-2	CASSSRGGYTF	TGTGCCAGTAGTTCCCGAGGAGGCTACACCTTC
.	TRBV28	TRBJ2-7	CASTLARGAKNEQYF	TGTGCCAGCACCTTAGCCCGGGGGGCAAAGAACGAGCAGTACTTC
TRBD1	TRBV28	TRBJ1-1	CASSTSGTGNSEAFF	TGTGCCAGCAGTACCTCCGGGACAGGAAACTCTGAAGCTTTCTTT
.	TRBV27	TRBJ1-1	CASSLSGALGTEAFF	TGTGCCAGCAGTTTATCTGGGGCCCTTGGCACTGAAGCTTTCTTT
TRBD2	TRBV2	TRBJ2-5	CASAKGARGGRETQYF	TGTGCCAGCGCAAAGGGGGCGCGGGGGGGCCGGGAGACCCAGTACTTC
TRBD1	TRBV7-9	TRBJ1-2	CASSTDRDVNYGYTF	TGTGCCAGCAGCACGGACAGGGATGTTAACTATGGCTACACCTTC
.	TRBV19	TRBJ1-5	CASSIQGPQPQHF	TGTGCCAGTAGTATACAGGGGCCTCAGCCCCAGCATTTT
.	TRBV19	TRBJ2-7	CASSLQSSWEAAYEQYF	TGTGCCAGTAGTCTCCAATCTTCATGGGAAGCAGCCTACGAGCAGTACTTC
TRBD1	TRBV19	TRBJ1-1	CASSLGQGSTEAFF	TGTGCCAGTAGTTTAGGACAGGGCAGTACTGAAGCTTTCTTT
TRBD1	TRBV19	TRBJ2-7	CASSPGTGYEQYF	TGTGCCAGTAGTCCCGGGACAGGGTACGAGCAGTACTTC
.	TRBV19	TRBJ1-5	CASSIVEWQPQHF	TGTGCCAGTAGTATAGTGGAGTGGCAGCCCCAGCATTTT
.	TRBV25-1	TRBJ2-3	CASSEWGGTDTQYF	TGTGCCAGCAGTGAATGGGGGGGCACAGATACGCAGTATTTT
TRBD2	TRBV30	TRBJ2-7	CAWIPEGGSRYEQYF	TGTGCCTGGATCCCCGAGGGCGGGAGTAGATACGAGCAGTACTTC
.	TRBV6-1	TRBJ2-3	CASGEIDLGTQYF	TGTGCCAGCGGTGAGATAGATTTAGGTACGCAGTATTTT